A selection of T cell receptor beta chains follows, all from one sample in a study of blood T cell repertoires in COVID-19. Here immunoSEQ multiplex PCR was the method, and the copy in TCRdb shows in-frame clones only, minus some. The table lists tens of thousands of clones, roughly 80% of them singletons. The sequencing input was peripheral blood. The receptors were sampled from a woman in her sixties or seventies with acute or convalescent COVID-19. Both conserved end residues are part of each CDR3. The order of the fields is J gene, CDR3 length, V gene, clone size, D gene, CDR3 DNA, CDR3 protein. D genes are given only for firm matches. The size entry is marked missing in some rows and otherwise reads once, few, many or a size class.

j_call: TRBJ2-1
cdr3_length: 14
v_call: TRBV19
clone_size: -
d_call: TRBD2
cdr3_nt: TGTGCCAGTAGTATTACTAGCGGGCTTAATGAGCAGTTCTTC
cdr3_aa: CASSITSGLNEQFF

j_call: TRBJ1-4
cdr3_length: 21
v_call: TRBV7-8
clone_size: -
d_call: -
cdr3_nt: TGTGCCAGCAGCTTAGCGCCCCGAACAGGGCCGAATGGGCGAATGGGCGAAAAACTGTTTTTT
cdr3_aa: CASSLAPRTGPNGRMGEKLFF

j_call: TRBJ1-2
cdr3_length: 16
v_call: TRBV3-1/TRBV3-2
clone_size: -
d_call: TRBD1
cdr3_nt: TGTGCCAGCAGCCAAGATCCTCGAGGGGGCAGGTATGGCTACACCTTC
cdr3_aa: CASSQDPRGGRYGYTF

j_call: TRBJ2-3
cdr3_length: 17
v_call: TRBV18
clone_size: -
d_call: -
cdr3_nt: TGTGCCAGCTCACCACGTCTAACCATTACTAGCACAGATACGCAGTATTTT
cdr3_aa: CASSPRLTITSTDTQYF

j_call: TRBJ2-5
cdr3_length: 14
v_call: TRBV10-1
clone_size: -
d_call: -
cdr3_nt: TGCGCCAGCTCCGGGGGAGGTCTTGGAGAGACCCAGTACTTC
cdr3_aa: CASSGGGLGETQYF

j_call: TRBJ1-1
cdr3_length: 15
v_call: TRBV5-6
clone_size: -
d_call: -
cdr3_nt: TGTGCCAGCAGCTTGGCTGGGGGGGGGAAGACTGAAGCTTTCTTT
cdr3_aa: CASSLAGGGKTEAFF

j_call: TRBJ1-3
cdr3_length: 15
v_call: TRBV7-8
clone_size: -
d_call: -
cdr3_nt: TGTGCCAGCAGCTTAGAACAGGGTGGAGGAAACACCATATATTTT
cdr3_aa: CASSLEQGGGNTIYF

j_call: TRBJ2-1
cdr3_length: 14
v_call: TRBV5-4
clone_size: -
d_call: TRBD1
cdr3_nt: TGTGCCAGCAGCTCGACAGGGCCCTACAATGAGCAGTTCTTC
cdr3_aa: CASSSTGPYNEQFF

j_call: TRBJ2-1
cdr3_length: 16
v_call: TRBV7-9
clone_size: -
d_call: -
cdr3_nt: TGTGCCAGCAGCTTAGGGGCAGGGGGGCATGGCAATGAGCAGTTCTTC
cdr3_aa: CASSLGAGGHGNEQFF

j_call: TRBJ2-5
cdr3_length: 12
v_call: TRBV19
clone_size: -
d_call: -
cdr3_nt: TGTGCCAGTCGTTCGACTTTGGAGACCCAGTACTTC
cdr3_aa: CASRSTLETQYF

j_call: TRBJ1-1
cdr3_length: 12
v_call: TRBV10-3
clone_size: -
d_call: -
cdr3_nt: TGTGCCATCAGTTTGCGGGGCACTGAAGCTTTCTTT
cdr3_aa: CAISLRGTEAFF

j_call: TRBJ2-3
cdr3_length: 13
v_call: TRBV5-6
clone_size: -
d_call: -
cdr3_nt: TGTGCCAGCAGCCGACAGCCCACAGATACGCAGTATTTT
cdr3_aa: CASSRQPTDTQYF

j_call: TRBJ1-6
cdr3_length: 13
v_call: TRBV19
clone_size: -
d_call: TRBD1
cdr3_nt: TGTGCCAGTACCGGGACAGGGAATTCACCCCTCCACTTT
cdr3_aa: CASTGTGNSPLHF

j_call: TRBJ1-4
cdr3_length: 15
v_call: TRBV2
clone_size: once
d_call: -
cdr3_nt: TGTGCCAGCACCGGACAGCTGAGTTTGAGAGAAAAACTGTTTTTT
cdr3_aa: CASTGQLSLREKLFF

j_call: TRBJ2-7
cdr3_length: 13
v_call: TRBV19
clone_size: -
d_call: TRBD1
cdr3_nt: TGTGCCAGTAGTAGGGACAGCTCCTACGAGCAGTACTTC
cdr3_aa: CASSRDSSYEQYF

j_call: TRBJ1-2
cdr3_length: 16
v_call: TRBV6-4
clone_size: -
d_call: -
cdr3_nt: TGTGCCAGCAGTGGTCTGACACCGGGGAGTGGCTATGGCTACACCTTC
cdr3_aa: CASSGLTPGSGYGYTF

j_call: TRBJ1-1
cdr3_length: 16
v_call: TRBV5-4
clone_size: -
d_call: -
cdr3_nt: TGTGCCAGCAGCCGATGGGAGACGGTGATGAACACTGAAGCTTTCTTT
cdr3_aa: CASSRWETVMNTEAFF

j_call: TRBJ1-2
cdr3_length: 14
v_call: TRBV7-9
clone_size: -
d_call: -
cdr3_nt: TGTGCCAGAGATAGGAGGGCGACCAACTATGGCTACACCTTC
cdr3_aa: CARDRRATNYGYTF

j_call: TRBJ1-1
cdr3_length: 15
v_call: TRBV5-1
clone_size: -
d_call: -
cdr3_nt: TGCGCCAGCAGCTTGGCCGTCGGGGGAGGCACTGAAGCTTTCTTT
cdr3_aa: CASSLAVGGGTEAFF

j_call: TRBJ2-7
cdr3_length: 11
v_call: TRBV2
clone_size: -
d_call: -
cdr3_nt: TGTGCCAGCAGTCTAAATTACGAGCAGTACTTC
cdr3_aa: CASSLNYEQYF

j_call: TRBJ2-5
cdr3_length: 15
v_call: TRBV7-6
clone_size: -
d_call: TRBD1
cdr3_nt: TGTGCCAGCAGCCGCCGAGGGGGCGCGTATGAGACCCAGTACTTC
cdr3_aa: CASSRRGGAYETQYF

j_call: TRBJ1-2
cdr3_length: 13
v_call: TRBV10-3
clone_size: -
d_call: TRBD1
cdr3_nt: TGTGCCATCAGACGAACAGGGGCCGGTGGCTACACCTTC
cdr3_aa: CAIRRTGAGGYTF

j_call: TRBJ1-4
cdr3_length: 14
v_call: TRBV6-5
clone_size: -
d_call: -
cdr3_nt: TGTGCCGCGAACCTCTCTGGGGGCAATGAAAAACTGTTTTTT
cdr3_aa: CAANLSGGNEKLFF

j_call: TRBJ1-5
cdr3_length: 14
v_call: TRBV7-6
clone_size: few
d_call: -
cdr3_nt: TGTGCCAGCAGCTTGGACAGCTTCAATCAGCCCCAGCATTTT
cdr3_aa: CASSLDSFNQPQHF